A selection of T cell receptor beta chains follows, all from one sample in a study of early T cells in non-severe SARS-CoV-2 infection. Using its own MiXCR run on the 5' RACE reads, TCRdb lists one record per CDR3 protein. The profile shows approximately 50,000 distinct CDR3 sequences, approximately 7.6% of them singletons. The sample consisted of whole blood. All receptors derive from an adult who was a healthcare worker with PCR-confirmed SARS-CoV-2 infection or an uninfected control (not recorded which). Each CDR3 is given without its conserved first and last residue. The order of the fields is D gene, V gene, J gene, CDR3 protein. D genes are given only for firm matches.

TRBD1,TRBV28,TRBJ2-1,ASIRGQSSYNEQF
TRBD1,TRBV7-3,TRBJ2-3,ASSLGGTGNTDTQY
TRBD2,TRBV20-1,TRBJ2-1,SARDQREGGYNEQF
TRBD1,TRBV4-1,TRBJ2-5,ASSPGQGEETQY
TRBD1,TRBV14,TRBJ1-5,ASSQVGGRDTDGQPQH
.,TRBV20-1,TRBJ1-5,SARGSPDQPQH
TRBD2,TRBV12-3/TRBV12-4,TRBJ2-1,ASSVEESGTHSYNEQF
.,TRBV9,TRBJ1-2,ASSPHEQGVYGYT
.,TRBV6-1,TRBJ2-3,ASSVRDHTDTQY
.,TRBV6-5,TRBJ2-1,ASRAGYSYNEQF
.,TRBV4-2,TRBJ1-1,ASSQVKGNTEAF
.,TRBV11-3,TRBJ2-3,ASSKGLSSSTDTQY
.,TRBV4-1,TRBJ2-1,ASSSGLVVDEQF
.,TRBV4-2,TRBJ2-1,ASSQGTAWNEQF
.,TRBV2,TRBJ1-1,ASSEPKMNTEAF
.,TRBV5-6,TRBJ2-7,ASSEVQTGGYEQY
TRBD1,TRBV5-1,TRBJ1-2,ASSSGDRALFYGYT
.,TRBV11-2,TRBJ2-3,ASSPRVADTDTQY
TRBD2,TRBV20-1,TRBJ2-1,SASGRAISEQF
.,TRBV6-2/TRBV6-3,TRBJ2-2,ASSYSVSGAGELF
.,TRBV2,TRBJ2-1,ASSGGVSSYNEQF
.,TRBV12-3/TRBV12-4,TRBJ1-5,ASSLSGVFNQPQH
.,TRBV5-1,TRBJ2-7,ASSFYGSEQY
TRBD2,TRBV5-6,TRBJ2-7,ASGGLAGRKITYEQY
.,TRBV5-4,TRBJ2-7,ASSMYVGTEDYEQY
.,TRBV29-1,TRBJ2-2,SVAGPGTNTGELF
TRBD2,TRBV20-1,TRBJ2-6,SARGRLANSGANVLT
.,TRBV7-2,TRBJ1-5,ASSLIQAPNFDQPQH
.,TRBV10-1,TRBJ2-2,ASSADYTGELF
TRBD2,TRBV20-1,TRBJ2-3,SAKRLAGGLDTQY
TRBD2,TRBV2,TRBJ2-3,ASSGLAGMSDTQY
TRBD2,TRBV12-3/TRBV12-4,TRBJ2-5,ASKPFGGTQETQY
.,TRBV7-9,TRBJ1-5,ASSFGGMGNQPQH
.,TRBV4-1,TRBJ2-1,ASSRRLGGSVEYNEQF
TRBD1,TRBV5-1,TRBJ1-1,ASSSRGPGTEAF
.,TRBV27,TRBJ1-6,ASSLQGFGNSPLH
.,TRBV11-2,TRBJ2-7,ASSQGMGEQY
.,TRBV10-1,TRBJ1-5,ASSEGPANQPQH
.,TRBV2,TRBJ2-3,ARRGVRDSDTQY
.,TRBV5-1,TRBJ2-2,ASSLVVGANTGELF
.,TRBV6-5,TRBJ2-1,ASSVVGGEQF
.,TRBV28,TRBJ2-7,ASGRARGYEQY
.,TRBV7-9,TRBJ2-3,ASSSMIADTQY
TRBD1,TRBV6-2/TRBV6-3,TRBJ1-4,ASSYSTSGTANEKLF
TRBD2,TRBV4-1,TRBJ2-3,ASSQGPLADRTDTQY
.,TRBV5-6,TRBJ2-1,ASSFTGFVQTPNEQF
.,TRBV4-1,TRBJ1-6,ASSRTLFRTYNSPLH
TRBD1,TRBV12-5,TRBJ2-3,ASGIQTGSTDTQC
.,TRBV13,TRBJ2-2,ASSFAGELF
.,TRBV18,TRBJ1-1,ASSQEAGNTEAF
.,TRBV7-3,TRBJ2-1,ASSPGHYNEQF
.,TRBV11-2,TRBJ2-3,ASSYGRSGDTQY
TRBD1,TRBV5-1,TRBJ2-3,ASTLQGAGTDTQY
TRBD1,TRBV20-1,TRBJ1-2,SARTGDHYT
.,TRBV28,TRBJ2-1,ASSLYQGGVYNEQF
TRBD2,TRBV7-2,TRBJ2-7,ASSSGLAFEQY
.,TRBV19,TRBJ2-1,ASSGLGRLASKEF
TRBD2,TRBV15,TRBJ2-7,ATSRDSAGGPVEQY
.,TRBV6-5,TRBJ1-5,ASSYSTGTNQPQH